This T cell receptor beta chain was found in a study of tumor-infiltrating lymphocytes in oesophageal squamous cell carcinoma. Using its own MiXCR run on the PCR reads, TCRdb lists one record per CDR3 protein. The profile shows approximately 18,000 distinct CDR3 sequences, 50% of them singletons. Germline loops: CDR1 MNHEY, CDR2 SVGEGT. The V end was cut by 5 bases, the J end by 4 bases, with 20 bases between. The CDR3 is 16 residues long. The receptor's source is a male donor with esophageal squamous cell carcinoma. The V call is TRBV6-2 or TRBV6-3, the J call TRBJ1-2; D might be TRBD1 (6 bases). Sample: esophageal tumor tissue. CDR3 nucleotide sequence: TGTGCCAGCAGTGAACCTGGATCGGGGGCTCCCTATGGCTACACCTTC. This gives the protein CASSEPGSGAPYGYTF.